Below are 19 T cell receptor beta chains sequenced from a single sample in a study of T cells after yellow fever vaccination. Each CDR3 protein is one row after TCRdb ran MiXCR on the 5' RACE reads. Among under 400,000 distinct CDR3 sequences listed, 11% were seen once. The sample in question was PBMCs, obtained on the day of the first yellow fever vaccination. The source is a man aged 18-30 years who received the YFV17D yellow fever vaccine.

This clonotype was found a few times. The gene calls are TRBV11-2 and TRBJ2-2; 15 bases are a match to TRBD2. The CDR3 contains 21 residues. Germline values: CDR1 SGHAT, CDR2 FQNNGV. Unmatched junction bases numbered 12, after V lost 2 bases and J lost 2 bases. DNA of the CDR3: TGTGCCAGCAGCTTAAATCGTGTCGGGACTAGCGGGGGGCACAACACCGGGGAGCTGTTTTTT. This encodes CASSLNRVGTSGGHNTGELFF.

This clonotype has only one observation. Because it lacks the conserved phenylalanine or tryptophan at the end, this CDR3 is likely a read error. This chain uses TRBV7-9 with TRBJ1-1; no clear D gene. Deletions cut 2 bases from V and 6 bases from J, with 4 bases between. The germline V gene encodes CDR1 SEHNR and CDR2 FQNEAQ (reference sequence). The CDR3 sequence is 11 residues long. CDR3: CASSLRAEAFS. DNA for the CDR3: TGTGCCAGCAGCTTACGAGCTGAAGCTTTCTCT.

The rearrangement links TRBV13 to TRBJ2-7; the D is unclear. The CDR3 has 17 residues. Germline V gene sequence: CDR1 PRHDT, CDR2 FYEKMQ (reference sequence). The V gene lost 0 bases and the J gene lost 0 bases, with 15 bases spanning the gap. The CDR3 protein is CASSLGLGFPSSYEQYF. CDR3 coding DNA: TGTGCCAGCAGCTTAGGTCTAGGCTTCCCGAGCTCCTACGAGCAGTACTTC.

The rearrangement joins TRBV3-1 to TRBJ2-2; 7 nucleotides agree with TRBD2. CDR3 length: 17 residues. Looked up from germline, CDR1 is LGHDT and CDR2 is YNNKEL (reference sequence). V shed 0 bases, J shed 2 bases, and the junction held 6 bases outside the gene matches. CDR3 protein: CASSQDPWGGNTGELFF. The CDR3 nucleotides are TGTGCCAGCAGCCAAGATCCCTGGGGGGGAAACACCGGGGAGCTGTTTTTT.

The rearrangement uses TRBV12-3 or TRBV12-4 and TRBJ1-4; D may be TRBD1 (6 bases). V was clipped by 5 bases and J by 5 bases, with 12 bases between them. The CDR3 runs 14 residues. This CDR3 is CASSKDRSNEKLFF. In nucleotides, the CDR3 is TGTGCCAGCAGTAAAGACAGGAGCAATGAAAAACTGTTTTTT.

The genes are TRBV7-6 and TRBJ1-4; 10 bases line up with TRBD1. V shed 2 bases, J shed 8 bases, and the junction held 8 bases outside the gene matches. The CDR3 extends over 16 amino acids. Germline V lookup: CDR1 SGHVS, CDR2 FNYEAQ. CDR3: CASSLSSTGGIEKLFF. The CDR3 nucleotides read TGTGCCAGCAGCTTATCATCGACAGGGGGCATAGAAAAACTGTTTTTT.

The chain has TRBV5-1 and TRBJ2-1, with D perhaps matching TRBD2 (5 bases). Looked up from germline, CDR1 is SGHRS and CDR2 is YFSETQ. CDR3 length equals 15 residues. V was trimmed by 0 bases and J by 2 bases, leaving 9 bases between them. CDR3 DNA sequence: TGCGCCAGCAGCTTGGTTGGGGAGACCTACAATGAGCAGTTCTTC. This encodes CASSLVGETYNEQFF.

This clonotype has more than one count but fewer than ten. The chain joins TRBV7-3 to TRBJ2-3; the match to TRBD2 covers 8 bases. The CDR3 sequence is 13 residues long. Trimming took 5 bases from V and 6 from J; bases not matched to a gene: 4. Germline V gene lookup returns CDR1 SGHTA and CDR2 FQGTGA. CDR3 bases: TGTGCCAGCAGCCCTAGCGGGCGGGATACGCAGTATTTT. This gives the protein CASSPSGRDTQYF.

The chain couples TRBV2 to TRBJ2-7; D tentatively reads TRBD1 or TRBD2 (6 bases each). Germline CDR1 is SNHLY and CDR2 is FYNNEI. The germline V and J ends were trimmed by 8 bases and 3 bases, with 11 bases remaining between them. The CDR3 spans 12 residues. CDR3 residues: CASAGGGYEQYF. The CDR3 nucleotides are TGTGCCAGCGCCGGGGGCGGCTACGAGCAGTACTTC. Based on the CDR3 plus reference TRBV2 and TRBJ2-7, the full variable domain is EPEVTQTPSHQVTQMGQEVILRCVPISNHLYFYWYRQILGQKVEFLVSFYNNEISEKSEIFDDQFSVERPDGSNFTLKIRSTKLEDSAMYFCASAGGGYEQYFGPGTRLTVT.

This clonotype was picked up a small number of times. The genes are TRBV5-1 and TRBJ2-1, with 7 bases identical to TRBD1. Germline lookup yields CDR1 SGHRS and CDR2 YFSETQ. With 4 bases clipped from V and 7 bases from J, the junction kept 11 bases outside the gene matches. The CDR3 extends over 15 amino acids. DNA for the CDR3: TGCGCCAGCAGCCCTGTGTCGCTACAGGGGAATGAGCAGTTCTTC. Its translation is CASSPVSLQGNEQFF.

This clonotype was seen a handful of times. V gene TRBV7-3 combines with J gene TRBJ1-1; D unresolved. The V gene lost 2 bases and the J gene lost 4 bases, with 14 bases spanning the gap. Germline CDR1 and CDR2: SGHTA and FQGTGA. This CDR3 spans 15 amino acids. CDR3 sequence (DNA): TGTGCCAGCAGCTTATCCTCGAACCGTGGCACTGAAGCTTTCTTT. This encodes CASSLSSNRGTEAFF.

The rearrangement uses TRBV9 and TRBJ2-1; 10 nucleotides line up with TRBD2. This CDR3 has 15 residues. Trimming cost V 0 bases and J 4 bases; bases outside gene matches: 1. Germline CDR1 reads SGDLS; CDR2 reads YYNGEE. CDR3 coding DNA: TGTGCCAGCAGCGTAGGAGCGGGGGGGTACAATGAGCAGTTCTTC. Encoded protein: CASSVGAGGYNEQFF.

This clonotype was recorded at least ten times. The V call is TRBV6-2 or TRBV6-3, the J call TRBJ2-2, with D possibly being TRBD1 or TRBD2 (5 bases each). V was shortened by 2 bases and J by 2 bases, with 6 bases between the two germline ends. Germline values: CDR1 MNHEY, CDR2 SVGEGT. CDR3 size: 14 residues. CDR3 sequence reads: CASSYGGNTGELFF. CDR3 nucleotides: TGTGCCAGCAGTTACGGGGGAAACACCGGGGAGCTGTTTTTT.

This clonotype occurred a few times. J is TRBJ1-4 and V is TRBV7-9; D gene unclear. The CDR3 runs to 15 residues. Germline V CDR1 and CDR2: SEHNR, FQNEAQ (reference sequence). V was trimmed by 2 bases and J by 3 bases, leaving 10 bases between them. The CDR3 loop is CASSLSAAPNEKLFF. The DNA for the CDR3 is TGTGCCAGCAGCTTATCGGCAGCCCCTAATGAAAAACTGTTTTTT. Full variable domain (outside the CDR3, taken from reference TRBV7-9 and TRBJ1-4): DTGVSQNPRHKITKRGQNVTFRCDPISEHNRLYWYRQTLGQGPEFLTYFQNEAQLEKSRLLSDRFSAERPKGSFSTLEIQRTEQGDSAMYLCASSLSAAPNEKLFFGSGTQLSVL.

The sample holds a few counts of this clonotype. The V and J genes are TRBV20-1 and TRBJ1-6; 7 positions agree with TRBD1. The V gene end was trimmed by 3 bases and the J gene end by 0 bases; junction bases not matched to a gene: 5. The V gene's germline CDR1 is DFQATT and CDR2 SNEGSKA (reference sequence). The CDR3 runs to 16 residues. The CDR3 bases are TGCAGTGCTAGTTCAGGGGGAAGCTCCTATAATTCACCCCTCCACTTT. The encoded protein is CSASSGGSSYNSPLHF.

The genes are TRBV7-3 and TRBJ1-2; D remains ambiguous. The CDR3 is 13 amino acids. V was pared by 8 bases and J by 4 bases, with 14 bases between. The V gene's germline CDR1 is SGHTA and CDR2 FQGTGA. CDR3 sequence reads: CASGVTAGYGYTF. CDR3 nucleotide sequence: TGTGCCAGCGGAGTAACAGCAGGCTATGGCTACACCTTC.

This sequence joins TRBV28 and TRBJ1-1; D unclear. Trimming cost V 5 bases and J 11 bases, with 9 bases left between them. Looked up from germline, CDR1 is MDHEN and CDR2 is SYDVKM. The CDR3 is made up of 10 amino acids. The CDR3 DNA follows: TGTGCCAGCAGTCAAATCCGGGCTTTCTTT. It translates to CASSQIRAFF. The full variable domain, its missing parts supplied by reference TRBV28 and TRBJ1-1, is DVKVTQSSRYLVKRTGEKVFLECVQDMDHENMFWYRQDPGLGLRLIYFSYDVKMKEKGDIPEGYSVSREKKERFSLILESASTNQTSMYLCASSQIRAFFGQGTRLTVV.

This chain joins TRBV3-1 and TRBJ2-5, with 7 bases lining up with TRBD1. The ends lost 3 bases at V and 2 bases at J; junction bases unmatched: 6. The CDR3 sequence is 15 residues long. Looked up from germline, CDR1 is LGHDT and CDR2 is YNNKEL (reference sequence). The CDR3 loop reads CASSHSGTEQETQYF. The CDR3 DNA is TGTGCCAGCAGCCATTCCGGGACAGAGCAAGAGACCCAGTACTTC.

CDR3 sequence: CASSEALPRIPYEQYV. For the CDR3, the DNA is TGTGCCAGCAGTGAAGCGCTTCCCAGGATTCCCTACGAGCAGTACGTC. The chain couples TRBV2 to TRBJ2-7; no clear D gene. The CDR3 has 16 residues. CDR1 and CDR2 (germline): SNHLY, FYNNEI. V lost 0 bases to trimming and J lost 2 bases, with 14 bases between them.